The clone carrying this T cell receptor beta chain was detected a few times. Its cognate antigen is unknown. The data originate from a study of cytomegalovirus exposure and HLA in healthy donors. Study summary: Among roughly 190 million T cells, an earlier analysis found 120 million or so unique TCR beta sequences.

Use of 60 Vbeta and 13 Jbeta primers characterized the PCR. Clones were read by immunoSEQ multiplex PCR, and TCRdb kept only the in-frame ones, dropping some. Here the sample spans about 130,000 clones, about three quarters being singletons. General study points: It was only CMV serostatus that was available as immune exposure information.

The TCR was taken from a human donor in good health. What was sequenced was PBMCs.

The DNA of the CDR3 is TGTGCCAGCAGTTACTCGAATACAGCCTACGAGCAGTACTTC. Protein sequence: CASSYSNTAYEQYF. The chain carries TRBV6-6 and TRBJ2-7; the D is unclear. The CDR3 loop spans 14 amino acids. Trimming stripped 0 bases from V and 2 bases from J, with 8 bases between. Per the germline V gene, CDR1 is MNHNY and CDR2 is SVGAGI (reference sequence).